One and the same sample provided the 32 T cell receptor beta chains below, sequenced in a study of blood T cell repertoires in COVID-19. The protocol was immunoSEQ multiplex PCR, while the TCRdb copy is restricted to in-frame clones and leaves out a portion. This sample has about 190,000 clones; 70% to 90% occur once, and the top ten carry 1.1%. Sequencing was carried out using peripheral blood. These receptors were obtained from a man aged 30-40 years with acute or convalescent COVID-19.

The rearrangement links TRBV2 to TRBJ2-1; 13 bases are a match to TRBD2. V lost 7 bases and J lost 7; bases outside the gene matches: 10. The CDR3 is 16 residues long. The V gene's germline CDR1 is SNHLY and CDR2 FYNNEI. CDR3 sequence: CASMARTSGSRNEQFF. The CDR3 DNA sequence: TGTGCCAGCATGGCGAGGACTAGCGGGAGTCGGAATGAGCAGTTCTTC.

The chain combines TRBV19 with TRBJ1-2; no reliable D call. V was shortened by 5 bases and J by 8 bases, with 18 bases between the two germline ends. The CDR3 is 14 amino acids. CDR1 is LNHDA and CDR2 is SQIVND in the germline V gene (reference sequence). DNA for the CDR3: TGTGCCAGTAGTTCCCAGTTCCTTGGAGGGGGCTACACCTTC. Its translation: CASSSQFLGGGYTF.

V usage is TRBV10-1 and J usage is TRBJ1-6; 7 bases fit TRBD1. The germline V gene encodes CDR1 WNHNN and CDR2 SYGVQD (reference sequence). V shed 3 bases and J 18 bases; nucleotides not matched to a gene: 11. The CDR3 has 13 residues. The CDR3: CASSEGTATQPHF. CDR3 sequence (DNA): TGCGCCAGCAGTGAAGGGACAGCGACCCAGCCCCACTTT.

The V call is TRBV7-9, the J call TRBJ1-2, with TRBD1 as a possible D gene (5 bases). V lost 2 bases to trimming and J lost 4 bases, with 14 bases between them. Germline-derived CDR1 and CDR2 are SEHNR and FQNEAQ (reference sequence). The CDR3 extends over 15 amino acids. The CDR3 region is CASSLSLGESYGYTF. DNA for the CDR3: TGTGCCAGCAGCTTATCTTTAGGGGAAAGCTATGGCTACACCTTC.

V and J are TRBV27 and TRBJ2-1; tentative D call: TRBD2 (6 bases). Germline assignment: CDR1 MNHEY and CDR2 SMNVEV (reference sequence). The CDR3 runs to 11 residues. Trimming left V 4 bases short and J 10 bases short, with 8 bases between. CDR3 in amino acids: CASSYRGEQFF. The CDR3 DNA reads TGTGCCAGCAGTTATCGGGGGGAGCAGTTCTTC.

The J gene is TRBJ2-1, the V gene TRBV7-2; possible D gene TRBD2, 6 bases. The CDR3 loop spans 14 amino acids. Looked up from germline, CDR1 is SGHTA and CDR2 is FQGNSA. V lost 0 bases, J lost 6 bases, and 9 bases lay in between. The CDR3 spells CASSLAGGFNEQFF. In DNA form, the CDR3 reads TGTGCCAGCAGCTTAGCGGGGGGATTCAATGAGCAGTTCTTC.

V gene TRBV5-5 combines with J gene TRBJ2-7, with 11 bases matching TRBD1. CDR3 length equals 16 residues. Trimming took 1 base from V and 3 from J; bases not matched to a gene: 6. Germline V gene lookup returns CDR1 SGHKS and CDR2 YYEKEE (reference sequence). CDR3 sequence: CASSLRLGQGGYEQYF. As DNA, the CDR3 is TGTGCCAGCAGCTTGCGATTGGGACAGGGGGGCTACGAGCAGTACTTC.

The rearrangement links TRBV30 to TRBJ2-7; TRBD1 agrees at 9 bases. There are 14 residues in the CDR3. Germline V CDR1 and CDR2: GTSNPN, SVGIG (reference sequence). Trimming at V came to 3 bases and at J to 7 bases, leaving 10 bases not matched to a gene. CDR3 loop: CAWSTGTGRREQYF. The CDR3, as DNA: TGTGCCTGGAGCACCGGGACAGGGCGGAGGGAGCAGTACTTC.

The chain recombines TRBV7-9 with TRBJ1-3; a possible D gene is TRBD1 (5 bases). CDR1 is SEHNR and CDR2 is FQNEAQ in the germline V gene (reference sequence). V was pared by 5 bases and J by 0 bases, with 8 bases between. CDR3 length equals 14 residues. The CDR3 nucleotides are TGTGCCAGCAGCCCAGACAGCTCTGGAAACACCATATATTTT. It is translated as CASSPDSSGNTIYF.

This clone was observed a few times. The V call is TRBV7-2, the J call TRBJ2-3; D not resolved. The V gene's germline CDR1 is SGHTA and CDR2 FQGNSA. V was trimmed by 4 bases and J by 4 bases, leaving 12 bases between them. The CDR3 runs to 14 residues. In nucleotides, the CDR3 is TGTGCCAGCAGCTACCAGGCAACCGCAGATACGCAGTATTTT. As protein: CASSYQATADTQYF.

This clone was seen a handful of times. V is TRBV4-1 and J is TRBJ1-4; TRBD1 aligns across 7 bases. The CDR3 spans 12 residues. Germline CDR1 reads MGHRA; CDR2 reads YSYEKL. Unmatched junction bases numbered 4, after V lost 7 bases and J lost 8 bases. The CDR3 coding sequence is TGCGCCAGCAACAGGGGTGGGGAAAAACTGTTTTTT. It translates to CASNRGGEKLFF.

The V call is TRBV30, the J call TRBJ2-2; 7 nucleotides match TRBD1. Germline values: CDR1 GTSNPN, CDR2 SVGIG (reference sequence). This CDR3 is built from 16 residues. V shed 0 bases, J shed 0 bases, and the junction held 4 bases outside the gene matches. The chain's CDR3 is CAWSVRGTANTGELFF. The CDR3, as DNA: TGTGCCTGGAGTGTACGAGGGACAGCGAACACCGGGGAGCTGTTTTTT.

The J gene is TRBJ1-2, the V gene TRBV7-2, with no clear D. The V gene's germline CDR1 is SGHTA and CDR2 FQGNSA. Trimming removed 5 bases at V and 4 bases at J, with 17 bases between. The CDR3 extends over 15 amino acids. The DNA for the CDR3 is TGTGCCAGCAGCCAACGGGTATCTCCCCTCTATGGCTACACCTTC. As protein: CASSQRVSPLYGYTF.

The table lists this clone with a few counts. The CDR3 sequence is CASSATTGTGYNEQFF. The CDR3 DNA is TGCGCCAGCAGCGCAACGACCGGGACAGGCTACAATGAGCAGTTCTTC. The chain is built from TRBV5-1 and TRBJ2-1; TRBD1 matches 8 bases. V lost 4 bases and J lost 3; bases outside the gene matches: 9. Germline CDR1 and CDR2: SGHRS and YFSETQ. The CDR3 length is 16 residues.

The chain recombines TRBV5-1 with TRBJ2-1, with TRBD2 identical over 13 bases. The germline CDR1 and CDR2 sequences are SGHRS and YFSETQ. V shed 0 bases and J 9 bases; nucleotides not matched to a gene: 3. The CDR3 has 15 residues. The CDR3 sequence is CASSLAGLAGAEQFF. Here the CDR3 DNA reads TGCGCCAGCAGCTTGGCCGGACTAGCGGGGGCTGAGCAGTTCTTC.

The genes are TRBV15 and TRBJ1-2, with no clear D. Deletions cut 0 bases from V and 6 bases from J, with 8 bases between. The CDR3 consists of 13 residues. Germline loops: CDR1 LNHNV, CDR2 YYDKDF (reference sequence). The CDR3 region is CATSRDKRDGYTF. CDR3 DNA sequence: TGTGCCACCAGCAGAGATAAGAGGGATGGCTACACCTTC.

This chain connects TRBV2 to TRBJ1-1; no clear D gene. Between the trimmed V and J ends, which lost 8 bases and 0 bases, there was a span of 10 bases. The germline gives CDR1 SNHLY, CDR2 FYNNEI. This CDR3 region has 13 residues. CDR3 amino acids: CASSSEVNTEAFF. The CDR3 DNA sequence: TGTGCCAGCTCCTCGGAGGTGAACACTGAAGCTTTCTTT.

This clone was observed once. CDR3 sequence reads: CASSPDRVSYEQYF. DNA of the CDR3: TGTGCCAGCTCACCAGACAGGGTTTCCTACGAGCAGTACTTC. The chain couples TRBV18 to TRBJ2-7, with 7 bases fitting TRBD1. The J segment lost 1 base and the V segment lost 2 bases, leaving 2 bases of the junction unmatched. CDR1 is KGHSH, CDR2 LQKENI, per germline. This CDR3 has 14 residues.

The genes are TRBV5-1 and TRBJ2-7, with a tentative D call TRBD1 (5 bases). Trimming took off 0 bases at V and 3 bases at J, with 13 bases between the two ends. This CDR3 spans 15 amino acids. CDR1 is SGHRS and CDR2 is YFSETQ in the germline V gene. The CDR3 loop is CASSLEWGGDYEQYF. The CDR3 region has the DNA TGCGCCAGCAGCTTGGAGTGGGGCGGCGACTACGAGCAGTACTTC.

The chain joins TRBV10-1 to TRBJ2-1; 9 bases are shared with TRBD2. The V gene's germline CDR1 is WNHNN and CDR2 SYGVQD (reference sequence). The CDR3 is 16 amino acids. V was clipped by 4 bases and J by 8 bases; unmatched bases: 12. In nucleotides, the CDR3 is TGCGCCAGCAGTGGAGCTCGGCTAGCGGGACTGTATGAGCAGTTCTTC. It is translated as CASSGARLAGLYEQFF.

The rearrangement links TRBV13 to TRBJ2-3; D might be TRBD1 (5 bases). V lost 5 bases to trimming and J lost 0 bases, with 9 bases between them. CDR3 size: 14 residues. Germline CDR1 and CDR2: PRHDT and FYEKMQ (reference sequence). CDR3 coding DNA: TGTGCCAGCAGCCCCACAGGTAGCACAGATACGCAGTATTTT. Amino acids: CASSPTGSTDTQYF.

The chain couples TRBV5-1 to TRBJ2-5, with 13 bases matching TRBD2. CDR3 length equals 15 residues. CDR1 SGHRS and CDR2 YFSETQ come from the germline V gene. V dropped 4 bases and J dropped 5; count of bases not matched to a gene: 5. The CDR3 DNA is TGCGCCAGCAGCCGCGGACTAGCGGGAGCTGAGACCCAGTACTTC. Protein product: CASSRGLAGAETQYF.

The chain has TRBV3-1 (or the pseudogene TRBV3-2) and TRBJ2-3; 9 bases map to TRBD2. Looked up from germline, CDR1 is LGHDT and CDR2 is YNNKEL (reference sequence). Unmatched junction bases numbered 5, after V lost 4 bases and J lost 3 bases. This CDR3 comprises 15 residues. The CDR3 here is CASSPLAGVTDTQYF. The CDR3, as DNA: TGTGCCAGCAGCCCCTTAGCGGGAGTAACAGATACGCAGTATTTT.

This chain links TRBV5-1 with TRBJ1-1, with 7 bases lining up with TRBD1. Germline V gene lookup returns CDR1 SGHRS and CDR2 YFSETQ. The CDR3 totals 15 residues. V shed 4 bases, J shed 1 base, and the junction held 7 bases outside the gene matches. CDR3 residues: CASSQTGQQNTEAFF. The CDR3, as DNA: TGCGCCAGCAGCCAAACGGGACAGCAGAACACTGAAGCTTTCTTT.

The rearrangement uses TRBV7-9 and TRBJ2-4; tentative D call: TRBD1 (5 bases). The germline CDR1 and CDR2 sequences are SEHNR and FQNEAQ (reference sequence). The CDR3 consists of 14 residues. With 0 bases removed from V and 5 bases from J, the gap between germline ends came to 8 bases. This chain's CDR3 is CASSLAGAENIQYF. In DNA, the CDR3 is TGTGCCAGCAGCTTAGCAGGGGCAGAAAACATTCAGTACTTC.

V gene TRBV27 combines with J gene TRBJ2-3, with D possibly matching TRBD2 (5 bases). Germline V gene sequence: CDR1 MNHEY, CDR2 SMNVEV (reference sequence). The CDR3 runs to 13 residues. V was shortened by 8 bases and J by 14 bases, with 23 bases between the two germline ends. The CDR3 DNA reads as TGTGCCAGCGGTGGTGGGCCTCCGTCGGGGTGGTATTTT. Translating it yields CASGGGPPSGWYF.

The chain recombines TRBV27 with TRBJ2-2, with D possibly TRBD1 on 6 matching bases. Trimming removed 4 bases from V and 3 bases from J, with 15 bases in between. This CDR3 has 16 residues. Germline CDR1 is MNHEY and CDR2 is SMNVEV (reference sequence). DNA of the CDR3: TGTGCCAGCAGTTCCAGTACAGGGTTTCACACCGGGGAGCTGTTTTTT. As protein: CASSSSTGFHTGELFF.

The chain couples TRBV28 to TRBJ1-2; D is undetermined. The germline gives CDR1 MDHEN, CDR2 SYDVKM. The CDR3 is 10 residues long. The CDR3 nucleotides are TGTGCGAGTAGTAACTATGGCTACACCTTC. This codes for CASSNYGYTF.

J is TRBJ2-7 and V is TRBV5-1; 9 nucleotides agree with TRBD2. Germline-derived CDR1 and CDR2 are SGHRS and YFSETQ. J was trimmed by 3 bases and V by 4 bases; bases with no gene match: 8. This CDR3 has 15 amino acids. CDR3 nucleotides: TGCGCCAGCAGCCCTCGGACTAGCGAACACTACGAGCAGTACTTC. This translates into CASSPRTSEHYEQYF. Supplemented by reference TRBV5-1 and TRBJ2-7, the full variable domain reads KAGVTQTPRYLIKTRGQQVTLSCSPISGHRSVSWYQQTPGQGLQFLFEYFSETQRNKGNFPGRFSGRQFSNSRSEMNVSTLELGDSALYLCASSPRTSEHYEQYFGPGTRLTVT.

This chain connects TRBV30 to TRBJ2-7; 12 nucleotides agree with TRBD1. The CDR3 sequence is 13 residues long. Germline V CDR1 and CDR2: GTSNPN, SVGIG (reference sequence). CDR3 DNA: TGTGCAACCGGGACAGGGGGCCCCTACGAGCAGTACTTC. This encodes CATGTGGPYEQYF. The entire variable domain, with the rest obtained from reference TRBV30 and TRBJ2-7, is as follows: SQTIHQWPATLVQPVGSPLSLECTVEGTSNPNLYWYRQAAGRGLQLLFYSVGIGQISSEVPQNLSASRPQDRQFILSSKKLLLSDSGFYLCATGTGGPYEQYFGPGTRLTVT.

V usage is TRBV7-9 and J usage is TRBJ2-7, with D tentatively TRBD1 (6 bases). Germline lookup yields CDR1 SEHNR and CDR2 FQNEAQ (reference sequence). The CDR3 runs 12 residues. Trimming removed 5 bases from V and 8 bases from J, with 13 bases in between. This CDR3 reads CASSPTGSKQYF. CDR3 sequence (DNA): TGTGCCAGCAGCCCTACAGGGTCCAAGCAGTACTTC.

This clone was seen only once. The chain recombines TRBV29-1 with TRBJ2-3, with D possibly TRBD2 on 7 matching bases. This CDR3 comprises 16 residues. From germline, CDR1 is SQVTM and CDR2 ANQGSEA. V lost 6 bases, J lost 0 bases, and 19 bases lay in between. CDR3 protein: CSVERMAGASTDTQYF. The CDR3 region has the DNA TGCAGCGTGGAGAGGATGGCGGGGGCAAGCACAGATACGCAGTATTTT.